Sequencing of this TCR beta chain was carried out in a study of cytomegalovirus exposure and HLA in healthy donors. Overall study findings and caveats: When a later analysis compared HLA-associated TCR beta chains with equally common others, the HLA-associated chains turned out to be more clonally expanded and to have lower generation probabilities. Immune exposure data for these donors was limited to CMV serostatus. A link between a missense DCLRE1C variant and TCR beta V- and J-gene trimming emerged from a later analysis.

This CDR3 has 14 amino acids. Germline V gene data show CDR1 as MNHEY and CDR2 as SVGAGI. The study ran its PCR with 60 Vbeta and 13 Jbeta primers. Only in-frame clones appear in the TCRdb table, and some are missing; sequencing was by immunoSEQ multiplex PCR. The sample shows some 130,000 clones, over 70% of them seen only once. Remarks on this clone: Its cognate antigen is unknown. A junction end diverges from the germline sequence, so it may reflect a read error.

The TCR originated in a man aged 25 to 40 in good health and CMV-seronegative. This rearrangement joins TRBV6-5 to TRBJ2-5; 7 nucleotides line up with TRBD1. Sequencing was done on a sample of PBMCs. This chain's CDR3 is CASSPGQREDTQYF. CDR3 nucleotide sequence: TGTGCCAGCAGCCCGGGACAGAGGGAAGACACCCAGTACTTC.